This T cell receptor (beta chain) was obtained from a study of blood T cell repertoires in COVID-19. On the study more broadly: From T cells, B-cell-depleted T cells, or PBMCs came the material, which was cDNA or gDNA.

Sequencing was performed with immunoSEQ multiplex PCR; in TCRdb, only in-frame clones are kept and a portion is missing. The sample consists of roughly 60,000 clones, 75% to 85% of them appearing once. The origin of this receptor is a man older than 75 with acute or convalescent COVID-19. Source material: peripheral blood.

CDR3 bases: TGTGCCATCAGGCCGACAGGGACTCCCGGAAACACCATATATTTT. Amino acid sequence: CAIRPTGTPGNTIYF. The chain links TRBV10-3 to TRBJ1-3, with TRBD1 matching 7 bases. The CDR3 runs 15 residues. V trimming: 6 bases; J trimming: 4 bases; junction bases outside the gene matches: 9. Germline CDR1 reads ENHRY; CDR2 reads SYGVKD.